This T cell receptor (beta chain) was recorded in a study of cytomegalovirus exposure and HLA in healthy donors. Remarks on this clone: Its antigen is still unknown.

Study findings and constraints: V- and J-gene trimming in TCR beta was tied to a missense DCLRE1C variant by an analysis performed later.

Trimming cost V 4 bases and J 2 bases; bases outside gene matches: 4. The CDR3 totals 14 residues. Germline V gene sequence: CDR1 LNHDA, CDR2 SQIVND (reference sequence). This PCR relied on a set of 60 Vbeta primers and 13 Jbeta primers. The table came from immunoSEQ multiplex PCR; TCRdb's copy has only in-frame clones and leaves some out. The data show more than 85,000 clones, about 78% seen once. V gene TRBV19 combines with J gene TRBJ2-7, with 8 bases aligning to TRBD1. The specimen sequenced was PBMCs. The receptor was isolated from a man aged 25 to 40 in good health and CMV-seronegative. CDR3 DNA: TGTGCCAGTAGTAACCGGGACAGGACCTACGAGCAGTACTTC. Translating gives CASSNRDRTYEQYF.